The 32 T cell receptor beta chains reported below all come from one sample, sequenced in a study of T cell responses to AZD1222 COVID-19 vaccine. Here immunoSEQ multiplex PCR was the method, and the copy in TCRdb shows in-frame clones only, minus some. The table shows 100,000 to 150,000 clones, with around 89% occurring only once. Sequencing was performed on peripheral blood, taken on day 0 of AZD1222 vaccination. These receptors came from an adult in good health.

The chain links TRBV7-2 to TRBJ2-5; 7 bases match TRBD2. V gave up 5 bases and J gave up 5 bases; unmatched junction bases: 5. The CDR3 is made up of 13 amino acids. The germline V gene has CDR1 SGHTA and CDR2 FQGNSA. The CDR3 is CASSLMRGETQYF. In DNA, the CDR3 is TGTGCCAGCAGCCTGATGCGGGGGGAGACCCAGTACTTC.

The V gene is TRBV5-1, the J gene TRBJ2-3; D perhaps matches TRBD1 (6 bases). CDR1 is SGHRS, CDR2 YFSETQ, per germline. This CDR3 region has 15 residues. V lost 1 base to trimming and J lost 0 bases, with 9 bases between them. The CDR3 coding sequence is TGCGCCAGCAGCTTGCGGACAGTTAGCACAGATACGCAGTATTTT. Translating it yields CASSLRTVSTDTQYF.

The chain employs TRBV30 and TRBJ2-1; TRBD2 aligns across 11 bases. The CDR3 length is 15 residues. The V and J ends lost 4 bases and 9 bases, in that order; junction bases with no gene match: 11. The germline V gene encodes CDR1 GTSNPN and CDR2 SVGIG (reference sequence). The CDR3 region has the DNA TGTGCCTGGACCCTACTAGCGGGGGTCTCTGGTGAGCAGTTCTTC. It yields the protein CAWTLLAGVSGEQFF.

The gene calls are TRBV19 and TRBJ1-5, with a weak D call TRBD1 (6 bases). The CDR3 has 14 residues. V was cut by 5 bases and J by 2 bases, with 10 bases left in between. Germline lookup yields CDR1 LNHDA and CDR2 SQIVND (reference sequence). This CDR3 is CASSAGHGNQPQHF. The CDR3 DNA reads as TGTGCCAGTAGTGCGGGACACGGCAATCAGCCCCAGCATTTT.

The rearrangement uses TRBV7-2 and TRBJ2-1, with D perhaps matching TRBD1 (5 bases). The CDR3 consists of 15 residues. In germline, CDR1 is SGHTA, CDR2 FQGNSA. V lost 1 base to trimming and J lost 2 bases, with 9 bases between them. This CDR3 reads CASSLDRPPYNEQFF. The CDR3 region has the DNA TGTGCCAGCAGCTTAGACAGGCCCCCCTACAATGAGCAGTTCTTC. Supplemented by reference TRBV7-2 and TRBJ2-1, the full variable domain reads GAGVSQSPSNKVTEKGKDVELRCDPISGHTALYWYRQSLGQGLEFLIYFQGNSAPDKSGLPSDRFSAERTGGSVSTLTIQRTQQEDSAVYLCASSLDRPPYNEQFFGPGTRLTVL.

This clone was found once. This sequence joins TRBV18 and TRBJ1-5; D gene unclear. The CDR3 is 16 amino acids. The germline CDR1 and CDR2 sequences are KGHSH and LQKENI. V was clipped by 2 bases and J by 0 bases, with 11 bases between them. The chain's CDR3 is CASSPTEINSNQPQHF. The CDR3 DNA follows: TGTGCCAGCTCACCAACCGAAATCAATAGCAATCAGCCCCAGCATTTT.

In this sample, this clone turned up a few times. This sequence joins TRBV10-2 and TRBJ2-2; D gene ambiguous. The CDR3 consists of 14 residues. CDR1 is WSHSY, CDR2 SAAADI, per germline. Trimming removed 2 bases at V and 5 bases at J, with 9 bases between. The CDR3 is CASSEVARTGELFF. The CDR3 coding sequence is TGCGCCAGCAGTGAGGTAGCACGAACCGGGGAGCTGTTTTTT.

This clone was counted once. CDR3 DNA: TGTGCCAGCAGCCCCCTGGGACAGTACACAGATACGCAGTATTTT. Its protein product is CASSPLGQYTDTQYF. The rearrangement links TRBV7-2 to TRBJ2-3; 7 nucleotides match TRBD1. With V trimmed by 5 bases and J by 2 bases, 7 bases remained unmatched. CDR1 is SGHTA and CDR2 is FQGNSA in the germline V gene. This CDR3 contains 15 residues.

The genes are TRBV2 and TRBJ2-7, with D maybe TRBD1 (6 bases). V gave up 4 bases and J gave up 3 bases, with 19 bases separating them. Germline-derived CDR1 and CDR2 are SNHLY and FYNNEI. CDR3 size: 16 residues. CDR3 DNA sequence: TGTGCCAGCAGTGCAAGGTTAGACAGGTTAAACTACGAGCAGTACTTC. Translated: CASSARLDRLNYEQYF.

This chain links TRBV5-6 with TRBJ2-7; maybe TRBD1 (5 bases). The germline V gene encodes CDR1 SGHDT and CDR2 YYEEEE. The CDR3 loop spans 13 amino acids. The V gene lost 2 bases and the J gene lost 5 bases, with 11 bases spanning the gap. The CDR3 reads CASSFGAGNEQYF. CDR3 nucleotide sequence: TGTGCCAGCAGCTTTGGGGCAGGGAACGAGCAGTACTTC.

The V gene is TRBV27, the J gene TRBJ1-5, with no clear D. Looked up from germline, CDR1 is MNHEY and CDR2 is SMNVEV (reference sequence). The CDR3 contains 15 residues. V was cut by 8 bases and J by 6 bases, with 20 bases left in between. The CDR3 region is CASAPTGLRSQPQHF. In DNA, the CDR3 is TGTGCCAGCGCCCCGACTGGACTGCGTAGTCAGCCCCAGCATTTT.

V gene TRBV6-2 or TRBV6-3 combines with J gene TRBJ2-3; 9 bases are a match to TRBD2. With V trimmed by 0 bases and J by 2 bases, 3 bases remained unmatched. This CDR3 comprises 16 residues. Germline V gene sequence: CDR1 MNHEY, CDR2 SVGEGT. The CDR3 protein is CASSYSIAGATDTQYF. The CDR3 nucleotides are TGTGCCAGCAGTTACTCGATAGCGGGGGCCACAGATACGCAGTATTTT.

This sequence joins TRBV19 and TRBJ2-1, with 7 bases that match TRBD2. The germline CDR1 and CDR2 sequences are LNHDA and SQIVND (reference sequence). This CDR3 has 14 residues. Losses at the gene ends were 6 bases for V and 3 bases for J; bases not matched to a gene: 5. As DNA, the CDR3 is TGTGCCAGTAGAGCGGGACGGCTCTACAATGAGCAGTTCTTC. Its protein is CASRAGRLYNEQFF.

Only one count was recorded for this clone. The chain combines TRBV14 with TRBJ1-2, with D unresolved. The V end lost 3 bases, the J end lost 5 bases, and 7 bases lay between the germline ends. The CDR3 sequence is 12 residues long. Looked up from germline, CDR1 is SGHDN and CDR2 is FVKESK. CDR3 nucleotides: TGTGCCAGCAGCCAGAGTGGGTATGGCTACACCTTC. It yields the protein CASSQSGYGYTF.

This clone was counted only a few times. The J gene is TRBJ2-7, the V gene TRBV27, with 11 bases fitting TRBD2. Germline CDR1 reads MNHEY; CDR2 reads SMNVEV (reference sequence). V trimming: 5 bases; J trimming: 10 bases; junction bases outside the gene matches: 10. This CDR3 contains 14 residues. Here the CDR3 DNA reads TGTGCCAGCAGTGCCCGGCTAGCGGGGGGAGATCAGTACTTC. This sequence encodes CASSARLAGGDQYF.

The rearrangement links TRBV5-4 to TRBJ2-3; D tentatively reads TRBD1 or TRBD2 (5 bases each). Trimming stripped 4 bases from V and 2 bases from J, with 23 bases between. The CDR3 contains 18 residues. Germline V lookup: CDR1 SGHNT, CDR2 YYREEE (reference sequence). Here the CDR3 reads CASSLRITWGPNTDTQYF. For the CDR3, the DNA is TGTGCCAGCAGCCTTCGGATCACGTGGGGACCTAACACAGATACGCAGTATTTT.

V usage is TRBV7-9 and J usage is TRBJ1-2; D perhaps matches TRBD1 (5 bases). V was clipped by 5 bases and J by 3 bases, with 19 bases between them. The CDR3 has 16 amino acids. Germline CDR1 and CDR2: SEHNR and FQNEAQ (reference sequence). CDR3 nucleotides: TGTGCCAGCAGCGATCCCAGGGACCCTAGGGACTATGGCTACACCTTC. This codes for CASSDPRDPRDYGYTF.

The V call is TRBV18, the J call TRBJ1-4, with no clear D. The CDR3 length is 16 residues. V was trimmed by 5 bases and J by 0 bases, leaving 13 bases between them. The germline V gene encodes CDR1 KGHSH and CDR2 LQKENI. The CDR3 is CASSAKRETTNEKLFF. As DNA, the CDR3 is TGTGCCAGCTCAGCAAAGAGGGAGACAACTAATGAAAAACTGTTTTTT.

In its sample, this clone was seen once. The genes are TRBV28 and TRBJ2-1; 13 bases match TRBD2. Per the germline V gene, CDR1 is MDHEN and CDR2 is SYDVKM. V was clipped by 1 base and J by 5 bases; unmatched bases: 5. The CDR3 covers 17 residues. The CDR3 DNA sequence: TGTGCCAGCAGTTTATTCCCGGGACTAGCGGGAAACAATGAGCAGTTCTTC. Translated: CASSLFPGLAGNNEQFF.

This clone has just a few counts. The V and J genes are TRBV27 and TRBJ2-1; the D gene is possibly TRBD2 (6 bases). Germline V gene lookup returns CDR1 MNHEY and CDR2 SMNVEV (reference sequence). The ends were cut back, 4 bases at V and 8 bases at J, with 18 bases in the middle. This CDR3 region has 15 residues. The CDR3 loop is CASSSGLSFVDEQFF. The DNA for the CDR3 is TGTGCCAGCAGTTCGGGACTTAGCTTTGTGGATGAGCAGTTCTTC.

This chain uses TRBV19 with TRBJ1-1, with D possibly matching TRBD1 (5 bases). Trimming cost V 7 bases and J 3 bases, with 12 bases left between them. Germline V lookup: CDR1 LNHDA, CDR2 SQIVND (reference sequence). CDR3 length: 13 residues. This chain's CDR3 is CASKQEGDTEAFF. The CDR3 DNA is TGTGCCAGTAAACAGGAAGGGGACACTGAAGCTTTCTTT. The entire variable domain, with the rest obtained from reference TRBV19 and TRBJ1-1, is as follows: DGGITQSPKYLFRKEGQNVTLSCEQNLNHDAMYWYRQDPGQGLRLIYYSQIVNDFQKGDIAEGYSVSREKKESFPLTVTSAQKNPTAFYLCASKQEGDTEAFFGQGTRLTVV.

This clone was detected only once. The chain couples TRBV11-3 to TRBJ2-2, with D tentatively TRBD2 (6 bases). CDR1 is SGHNT and CDR2 is YENEEA in the germline V gene. With 8 bases removed from V and 0 bases from J, the gap between germline ends came to 7 bases. This CDR3 has 13 amino acids. The CDR3 DNA reads as TGTGCCAGCGGGGACTCGAACACCGGGGAGCTGTTTTTT. This translates into CASGDSNTGELFF. The full variable domain, with the rest looked up from reference TRBV11-3 and TRBJ2-2, is EAGVVQSPRYKIIEKKQPVAFWCNPISGHNTLYWYLQNLGQGPELLIRYENEEAVDDSQLPKDRFSAERLKGVDSTLKIQPAELGDSAVYLCASGDSNTGELFFGEGSRLTVL.

The genes are TRBV11-1 and TRBJ1-5; 8 bases line up with TRBD1. Per the germline V gene, CDR1 is SGHAT and CDR2 is FQDESV (reference sequence). The CDR3 loop spans 13 amino acids. V gave up 4 bases and J gave up 5 bases; unmatched junction bases: 1. The CDR3 DNA reads as TGTGCCAGCAGCTCGGGACAGGATCAGCCCCAGCATTTT. It encodes CASSSGQDQPQHF.

V and J are TRBV5-1 and TRBJ2-2; no reliable D call. Trimming shortened V by 0 bases and J by 6 bases, and 12 bases separated the two germline ends. The germline CDR1 and CDR2 sequences are SGHRS and YFSETQ. The CDR3 extends over 15 amino acids. The CDR3 loop is CASSLGRFKAGELFF. CDR3 nucleotides: TGCGCCAGCAGCTTGGGCCGCTTCAAGGCCGGGGAGCTGTTTTTT.

This clone is a singleton in its sample. The chain combines TRBV7-9 with TRBJ2-7; 10 positions agree with TRBD1. Germline V lookup: CDR1 SEHNR, CDR2 FQNEAQ (reference sequence). The V segment lost 4 bases and the J segment 4 bases; nucleotides outside the gene matches: 7. The CDR3 sequence is 15 residues long. This CDR3 is CASSSKGQGWYEQYF. DNA for the CDR3: TGTGCCAGCAGCTCGAAGGGACAGGGGTGGTACGAGCAGTACTTC.

This sequence joins TRBV11-2 and TRBJ2-7; perhaps TRBD1 as D (7 bases). In germline, CDR1 is SGHAT, CDR2 FQNNGV. The length of the CDR3 is 17 residues. Trimming took off 5 bases at V and 3 bases at J, with 23 bases between the two ends. CDR3 sequence reads: CASSPYLAGGLFYEQYF. As DNA, the CDR3 is TGTGCCAGCAGCCCCTACCTTGCAGGGGGGCTCTTCTACGAGCAGTACTTC.

V usage is TRBV21-1 and J usage is TRBJ1-3; TRBD1, the table's D call, was not compared with the DNA. TRBV21-1 is designated a pseudogene. CDR3 size: 13 residues. CDR3 DNA: TGTGTCCCGGGACAGGGTATTGGAAACACCATATATTTT. As protein: CVPGQGIGNTIYF.

The count of this clone is one. V gene TRBV7-2 combines with J gene TRBJ2-5; weak D call: TRBD2 (5 bases). The CDR3 runs to 15 residues. The V end lost 3 bases, the J end lost 5 bases, and 16 bases lay between the germline ends. Germline-derived CDR1 and CDR2 are SGHTA and FQGNSA. CDR3 coding DNA: TGTGCCAGCAGCTTGGGAGTCTTAGCGCGGGAGACCCAGTACTTC. Protein: CASSLGVLARETQYF.

Here the CDR3 DNA reads TGTGCCAGCGGGAGCTCCTACAATGAGCAGTTCTTC. This sequence encodes CASGSSYNEQFF. The chain combines TRBV12-3 or TRBV12-4 with TRBJ2-1, with D tentatively TRBD2 (5 bases). The CDR3 is 12 amino acids. V lost 8 bases and J lost 0, with 5 bases in between.

This rearrangement joins TRBV3-1 (or the pseudogene TRBV3-2) to TRBJ1-4, with D maybe TRBD1 (6 bases). This CDR3 has 13 amino acids. Trimming shortened V by 5 bases and J by 13 bases, and 17 bases separated the two germline ends. Germline loops: CDR1 LGHDT, CDR2 YNNKEL (reference sequence). This chain's CDR3 is CASSLPSGVPLFF. CDR3 DNA sequence: TGTGCCAGCAGCTTACCATCAGGGGTCCCACTGTTTTTT.

The chain is built from TRBV5-4 and TRBJ1-2; 7 nucleotides line up with TRBD1. CDR1 is SGHNT and CDR2 is YYREEE in the germline V gene (reference sequence). The CDR3 runs 14 residues. Trimming at V came to 3 bases and at J to 1 base, leaving 3 bases not matched to a gene. This CDR3 is CASSWDRDNYGYTF. DNA for the CDR3: TGTGCCAGCAGCTGGGACAGAGATAACTATGGCTACACCTTC. Using reference TRBV5-4 and TRBJ1-2 for the parts outside the CDR3, the full variable domain is ETGVTQSPTHLIKTRGQQVTLRCSSQSGHNTVSWYQQALGQGPQFIFQYYREEENGRGNFPPRFSGLQFPNYSSELNVNALELDDSALYLCASSWDRDNYGYTFGSGTRLTVV.

V is TRBV7-6 and J is TRBJ1-6; TRBD1 is a possible D gene (6 bases). From germline, CDR1 is SGHVS and CDR2 FNYEAQ. The CDR3 consists of 15 residues. V was cut by 4 bases and J by 7 bases, with 14 bases left in between. In DNA form, the CDR3 reads TGTGCCAGCAGCTCCACGACAGGTTTGAATTCACCCCTCCACTTT. Protein sequence: CASSSTTGLNSPLHF.